The source of this T cell receptor beta chain is a study of blood T cell repertoires in COVID-19. Study information: COVID-19 samples from acute and convalescent phases originated in the United States, Italy and Spain. PBMCs, B-cell-depleted T cells, or T cells provided the cDNA or gDNA that made up the material.

The length of the CDR3 is 14 residues. Trimming stripped 3 bases from V and 3 bases from J, with 11 bases between. Germline V gene lookup returns CDR1 SGHTA and CDR2 FQGNSA. As originally analysed: Counts of nucleated cells, estimated from reference gene primer amplification, were obtained. Produced via immunoSEQ multiplex PCR; TCRdb's table is partial and in-frame only. V and J calls plus clone size are reproduced from that table; the DNA served to infer D and trimming. Counted here are approximately 160,000 clones, approximately 85% occurring once; the ten biggest clones make up under 8.5%. The chain joins TRBV7-2 to TRBJ2-5, with no clear D. The sample comprised peripheral blood. The clonotype originates from a middle-aged man who had recovered from COVID-19. CDR3 in amino acids: CASSFPADKETQYF. In nucleotides, the CDR3 is TGTGCCAGCAGCTTCCCCGCAGATAAAGAGACCCAGTACTTC.